This T cell receptor beta chain stems from a study of blood T cell repertoires in COVID-19. About the research overall: Italy, Spain and the United States were the sources of the convalescent and acute COVID-19 samples. From T cells, B-cell-depleted T cells, or PBMCs came the material, which was cDNA or gDNA.

Methods used by the authors: Scientists estimated how many nucleated cells there were by amplifying reference gene primers. The data were produced by immunoSEQ multiplex PCR, yet TCRdb's version contains in-frame clones alone and is incomplete. V, J and clone size are those of that table, while D and trimming were read from the DNA. The data show over 100,000 clones, about 87% seen once. The CDR3 spans 14 residues. The V and J ends lost 10 bases and 2 bases respectively, with 17 bases between them. Germline-derived CDR1 and CDR2 are LNHDA and SQIVND (reference sequence). This receptor was identified in a man aged 45 to 65 with active COVID-19. The chain employs TRBV19 and TRBJ1-1; the D is unclear. Sample: peripheral blood. CDR3 in amino acids: CATKRRELNTEAFF. CDR3 DNA sequence: TGTGCCACCAAACGGCGGGAGCTTAACACTGAAGCTTTCTTT.